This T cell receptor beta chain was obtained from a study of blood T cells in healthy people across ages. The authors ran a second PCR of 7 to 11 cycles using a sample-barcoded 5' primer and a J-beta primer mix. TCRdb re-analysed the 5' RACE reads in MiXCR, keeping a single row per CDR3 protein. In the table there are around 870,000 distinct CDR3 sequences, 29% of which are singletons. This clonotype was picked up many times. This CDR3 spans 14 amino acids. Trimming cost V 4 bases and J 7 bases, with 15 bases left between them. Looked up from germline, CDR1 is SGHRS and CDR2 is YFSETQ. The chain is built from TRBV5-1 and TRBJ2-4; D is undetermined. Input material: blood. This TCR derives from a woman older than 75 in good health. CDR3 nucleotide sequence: TGCGCCAGCAGCCCCGTGACGGGTGGCAACATTCAGTACTTC. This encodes CASSPVTGGNIQYF.